A single sample gave rise to the 3 T cell receptor beta chains below, sequenced in a study of identical twins. MiXCR was run by TCRdb on the 5' RACE reads, yielding one entry per CDR3 protein. The sample contains roughly 690,000 distinct CDR3 sequences, roughly 6.2% of which appear only once. Material: naive T cells sorted from blood. The receptors derive from a man aged 18 to 29 in good health.

This clonotype turned up a few times. The chain is built from TRBV20-1 and TRBJ2-7, with D maybe TRBD1 (6 bases). This CDR3 is 17 amino acids long. CDR1 is DFQATT and CDR2 is SNEGSKA in the germline V gene (reference sequence). V gave up 3 bases and J gave up 2 bases, with 23 bases separating them. The CDR3 nucleotides are TGCAGTGCTAGTAGGTTCTTGGGGGCAGGAAAAACCTACGAGCAGTACTTC. This codes for CSASRFLGAGKTYEQYF.

This clonotype was observed many times. The chain uses TRBV29-1 and TRBJ2-7, with 10 bases identical to TRBD1. With 6 bases clipped from V and 6 bases from J, the junction kept 2 bases outside the gene matches. The CDR3 is 11 residues long. Germline values: CDR1 SQVTM, CDR2 ANQGSEA. The CDR3 protein is CSVRTGGEQYV. The DNA for the CDR3 is TGCAGCGTCAGGACAGGGGGCGAGCAGTACGTC.

This clonotype was picked up many times. The rearrangement joins TRBV7-2 to TRBJ2-2; the D gene is possibly TRBD2 (6 bases). Germline V gene lookup returns CDR1 SGHTA and CDR2 FQGNSA. V lost 5 bases and J 6 bases, leaving 19 bases between the germline ends. There are 16 residues in the CDR3. CDR3 DNA: TGTGCCAGCAGCAGGTCCAGCGGGTACACACCCGGGGAGCTGTTTTTT. The encoded protein is CASSRSSGYTPGELFF.